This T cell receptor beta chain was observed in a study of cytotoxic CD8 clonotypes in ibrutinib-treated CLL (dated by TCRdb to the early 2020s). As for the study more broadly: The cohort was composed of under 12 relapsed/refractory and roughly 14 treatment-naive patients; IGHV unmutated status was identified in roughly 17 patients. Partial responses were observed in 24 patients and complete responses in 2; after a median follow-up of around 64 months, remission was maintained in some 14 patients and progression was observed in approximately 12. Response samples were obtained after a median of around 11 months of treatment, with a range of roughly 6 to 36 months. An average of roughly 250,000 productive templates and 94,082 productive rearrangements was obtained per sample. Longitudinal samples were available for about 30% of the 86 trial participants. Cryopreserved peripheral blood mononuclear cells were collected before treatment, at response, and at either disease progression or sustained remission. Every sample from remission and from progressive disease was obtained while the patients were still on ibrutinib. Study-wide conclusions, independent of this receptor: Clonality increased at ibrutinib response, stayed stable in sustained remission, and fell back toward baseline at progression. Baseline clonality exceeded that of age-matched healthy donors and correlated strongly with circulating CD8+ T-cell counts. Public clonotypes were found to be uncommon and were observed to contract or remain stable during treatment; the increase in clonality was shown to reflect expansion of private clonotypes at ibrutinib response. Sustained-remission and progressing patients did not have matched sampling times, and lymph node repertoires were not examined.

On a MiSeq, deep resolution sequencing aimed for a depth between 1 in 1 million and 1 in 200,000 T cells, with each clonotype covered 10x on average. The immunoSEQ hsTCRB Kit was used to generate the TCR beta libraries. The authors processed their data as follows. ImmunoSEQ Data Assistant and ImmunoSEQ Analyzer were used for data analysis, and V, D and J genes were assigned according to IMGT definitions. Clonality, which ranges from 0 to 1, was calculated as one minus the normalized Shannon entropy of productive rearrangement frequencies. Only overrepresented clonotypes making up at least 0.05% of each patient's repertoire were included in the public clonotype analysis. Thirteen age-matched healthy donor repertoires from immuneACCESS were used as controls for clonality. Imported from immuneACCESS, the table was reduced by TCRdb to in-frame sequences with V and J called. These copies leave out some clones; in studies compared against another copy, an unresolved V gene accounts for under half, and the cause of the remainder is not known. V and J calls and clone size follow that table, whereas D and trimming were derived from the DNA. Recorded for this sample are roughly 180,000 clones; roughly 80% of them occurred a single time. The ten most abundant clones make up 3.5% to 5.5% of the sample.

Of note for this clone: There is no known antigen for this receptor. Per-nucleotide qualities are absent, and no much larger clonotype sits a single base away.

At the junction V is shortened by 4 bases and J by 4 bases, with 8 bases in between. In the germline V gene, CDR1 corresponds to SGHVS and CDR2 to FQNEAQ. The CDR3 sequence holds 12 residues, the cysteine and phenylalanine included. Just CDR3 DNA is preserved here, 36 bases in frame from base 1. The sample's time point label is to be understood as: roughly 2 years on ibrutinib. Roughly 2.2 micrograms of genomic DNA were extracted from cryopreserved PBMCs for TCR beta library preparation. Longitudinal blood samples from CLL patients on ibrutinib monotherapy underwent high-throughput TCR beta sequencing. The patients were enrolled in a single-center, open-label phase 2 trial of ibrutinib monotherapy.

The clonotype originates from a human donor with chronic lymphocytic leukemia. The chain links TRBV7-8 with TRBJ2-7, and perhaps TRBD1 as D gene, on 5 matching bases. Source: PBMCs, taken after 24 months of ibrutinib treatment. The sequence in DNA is TGTGCCAGCAGCTATCCAGGGTACGAGCAGTACTTC. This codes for CASSYPGYEQYF. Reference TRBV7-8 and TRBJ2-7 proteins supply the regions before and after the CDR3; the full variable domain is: GAGVSQSPRYKVAKRGQDVALRCDPISGHVSLFWYQQALGQGPEFLTYFQNEAQLDKSGLPSDRFFAERPEGSVSTLKIQRTQQEDSAVYLCASSYPGYEQYFGPGTRLTVT.